This T cell receptor (beta chain) was retrieved from a study of cytomegalovirus exposure and HLA in healthy donors. The PCR was carried out with 60 Vbeta primers and 13 Jbeta primers. Data came from immunoSEQ multiplex PCR; TCRdb stores just in-frame clones and leaves some out. The specimen's table records 55,000 to 75,000 clones. The receptor was isolated from a woman aged 25 to 39 in good health and CMV-seronegative. Sequencing input: PBMCs.

CDR3 coding DNA: TGTGCCAGCAGCTTAGAGGGCACCCCAAGGGGGGAGCAGTTCTTC. It translates to CASSLEGTPRGEQFF. V is TRBV11-2 and J is TRBJ2-1; possibly TRBD1 for D (6 bases). V shed 0 bases and J shed 10 bases, with 16 bases lying between them. The CDR3 runs to 15 residues. Per the germline V gene, CDR1 is SGHAT and CDR2 is FQNNGV.